This T cell receptor (beta chain) was identified during a study of blood T cell repertoires in COVID-19. Looking at the study overall: Sources were T cells, B-cell-depleted T cells, or PBMCs; the material itself was cDNA or gDNA.

As handled by the study authors: Amplification from reference gene primers served as the basis for estimated nucleated cell counts. TCRdb keeps only in-frame clones here, not all; method: immunoSEQ multiplex PCR. D and trimming come from the DNA, and the V and J calls and clone size come from that table. This sample has 150,000 to 200,000 clones; about 80% occur once, and the top ten carry approximately 13%. The CDR3 spans 17 residues. Germline V gene data show CDR1 as LGHNA and CDR2 as YSLEER. The V and J ends lost 5 bases and 7 bases, in that order; junction bases with no gene match: 14. Specimen: peripheral blood. The chain carries TRBV4-3 and TRBJ1-2, with 12 bases identical to TRBD1. The TCR comes from a man aged 65 to 85 who had recovered from COVID-19. Here the CDR3 DNA reads TGCGCCAGCAGCTTTTTTTTGAGGGGACAGGGGGCGCCTGGCTACACCTTC. It is translated as CASSFFLRGQGAPGYTF.